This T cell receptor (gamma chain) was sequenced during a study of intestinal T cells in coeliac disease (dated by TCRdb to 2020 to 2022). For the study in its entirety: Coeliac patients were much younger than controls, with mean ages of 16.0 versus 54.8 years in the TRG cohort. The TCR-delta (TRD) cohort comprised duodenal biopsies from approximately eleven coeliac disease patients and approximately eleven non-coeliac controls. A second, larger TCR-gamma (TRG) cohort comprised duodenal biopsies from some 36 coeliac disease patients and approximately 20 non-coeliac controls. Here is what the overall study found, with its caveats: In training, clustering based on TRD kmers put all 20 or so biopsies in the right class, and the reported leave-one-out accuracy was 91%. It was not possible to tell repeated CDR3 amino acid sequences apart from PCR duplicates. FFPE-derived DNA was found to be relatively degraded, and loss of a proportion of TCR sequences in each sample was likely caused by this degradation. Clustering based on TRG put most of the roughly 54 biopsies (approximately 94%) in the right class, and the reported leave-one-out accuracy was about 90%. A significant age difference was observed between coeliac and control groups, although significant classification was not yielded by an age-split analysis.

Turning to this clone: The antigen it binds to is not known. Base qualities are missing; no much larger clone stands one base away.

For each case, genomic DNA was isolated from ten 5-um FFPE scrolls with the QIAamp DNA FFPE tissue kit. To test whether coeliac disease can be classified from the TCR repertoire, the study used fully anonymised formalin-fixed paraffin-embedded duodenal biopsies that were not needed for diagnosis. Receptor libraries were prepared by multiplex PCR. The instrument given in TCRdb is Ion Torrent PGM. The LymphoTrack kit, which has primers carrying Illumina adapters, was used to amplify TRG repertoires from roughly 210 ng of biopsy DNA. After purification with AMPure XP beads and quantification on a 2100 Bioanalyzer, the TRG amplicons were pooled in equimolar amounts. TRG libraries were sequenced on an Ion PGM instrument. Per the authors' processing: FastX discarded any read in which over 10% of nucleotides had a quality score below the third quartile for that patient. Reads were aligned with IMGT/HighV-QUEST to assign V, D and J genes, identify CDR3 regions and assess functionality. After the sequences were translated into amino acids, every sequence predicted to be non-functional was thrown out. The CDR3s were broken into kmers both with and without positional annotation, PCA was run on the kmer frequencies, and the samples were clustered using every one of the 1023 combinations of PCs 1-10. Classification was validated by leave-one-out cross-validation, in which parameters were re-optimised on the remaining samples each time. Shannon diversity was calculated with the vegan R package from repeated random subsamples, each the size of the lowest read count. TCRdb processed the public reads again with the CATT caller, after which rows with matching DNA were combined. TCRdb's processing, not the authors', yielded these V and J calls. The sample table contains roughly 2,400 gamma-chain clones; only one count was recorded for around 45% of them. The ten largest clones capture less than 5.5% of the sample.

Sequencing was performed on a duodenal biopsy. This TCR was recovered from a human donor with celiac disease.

CDR3 protein: CAAGHYYKKLF. The nucleotide sequence reads TGTGCTGCGGGCCATTATTATAAGAAACTCTTT. This chain is built from TRGV10 and TRGJ1 or TRGJ2. TRGV10 is known as an ORF, though its function is uncertain. The CDR3, cysteine through phenylalanine, is 11 amino acids long. The sequence is cut down to CDR3 DNA, 33 bases in frame from base 1. V has 11 bases trimmed and J has 2 bases trimmed; junction bases matching no gene number 4.